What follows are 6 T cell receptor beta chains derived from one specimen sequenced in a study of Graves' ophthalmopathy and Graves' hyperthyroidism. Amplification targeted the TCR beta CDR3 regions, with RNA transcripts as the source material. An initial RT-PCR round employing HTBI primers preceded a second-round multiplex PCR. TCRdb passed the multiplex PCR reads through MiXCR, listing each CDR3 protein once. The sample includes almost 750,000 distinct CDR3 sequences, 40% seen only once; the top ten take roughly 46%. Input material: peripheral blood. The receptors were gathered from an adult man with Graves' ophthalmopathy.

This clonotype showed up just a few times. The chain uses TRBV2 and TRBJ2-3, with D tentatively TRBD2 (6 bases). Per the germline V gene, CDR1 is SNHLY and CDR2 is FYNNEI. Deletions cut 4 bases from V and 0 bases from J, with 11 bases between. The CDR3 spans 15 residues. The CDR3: CASSADGTSTDTQYF. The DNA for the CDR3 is TGTGCCAGCAGTGCCGACGGGACTAGCACAGATACGCAGTATTTT.

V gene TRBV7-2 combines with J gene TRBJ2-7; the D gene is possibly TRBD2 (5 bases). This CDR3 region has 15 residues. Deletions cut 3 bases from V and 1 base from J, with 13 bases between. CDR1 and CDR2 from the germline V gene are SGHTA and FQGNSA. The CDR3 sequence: CASSLDSGYSYEQYF. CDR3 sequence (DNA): TGTGCCAGCAGCTTGGACTCGGGCTATTCCTACGAGCAGTACTTC.

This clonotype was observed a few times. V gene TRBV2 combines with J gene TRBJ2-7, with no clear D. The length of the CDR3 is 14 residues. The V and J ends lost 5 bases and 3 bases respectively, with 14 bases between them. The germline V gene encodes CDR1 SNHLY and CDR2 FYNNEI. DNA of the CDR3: TGTGCCAGCAGTTCCCGGCCCCAGGTCTACGAGCAGTACTTC. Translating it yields CASSSRPQVYEQYF.

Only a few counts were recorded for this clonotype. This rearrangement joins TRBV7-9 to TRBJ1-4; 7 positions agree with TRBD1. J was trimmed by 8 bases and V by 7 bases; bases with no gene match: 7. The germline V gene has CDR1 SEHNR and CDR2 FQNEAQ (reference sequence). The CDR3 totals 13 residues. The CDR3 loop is CASTRDSVEKLFF. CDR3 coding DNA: TGTGCCAGCACCCGGGACAGCGTGGAAAAACTGTTTTTT.

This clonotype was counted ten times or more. The CDR3 DNA sequence: TGTGCCAGCAACCTAGCGGACCAAGAGACCCAGTACTTC. Its translation is CASNLADQETQYF. J is TRBJ2-5 and V is TRBV7-9; 7 positions agree with TRBD2. Germline loops: CDR1 SEHNR, CDR2 FQNEAQ (reference sequence). The V and J ends lost 7 bases and 0 bases, in that order; junction bases with no gene match: 2. This CDR3 contains 13 residues.

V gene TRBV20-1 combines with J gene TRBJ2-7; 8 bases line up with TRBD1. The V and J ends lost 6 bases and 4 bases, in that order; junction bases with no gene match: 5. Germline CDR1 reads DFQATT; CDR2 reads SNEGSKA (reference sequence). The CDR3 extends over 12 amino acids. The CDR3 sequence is CSAGTGLYEQYF. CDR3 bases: TGCAGTGCCGGGACAGGATTATACGAGCAGTACTTC.